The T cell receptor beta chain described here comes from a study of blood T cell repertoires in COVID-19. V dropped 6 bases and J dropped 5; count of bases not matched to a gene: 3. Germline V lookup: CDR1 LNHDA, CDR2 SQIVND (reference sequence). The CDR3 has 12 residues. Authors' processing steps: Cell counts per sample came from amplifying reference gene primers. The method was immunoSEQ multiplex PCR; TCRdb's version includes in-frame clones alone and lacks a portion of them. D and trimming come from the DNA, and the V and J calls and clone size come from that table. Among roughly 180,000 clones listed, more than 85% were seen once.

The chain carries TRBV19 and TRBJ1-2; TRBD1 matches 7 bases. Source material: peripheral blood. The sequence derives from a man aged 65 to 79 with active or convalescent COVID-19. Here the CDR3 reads CASSRDRYGYTF. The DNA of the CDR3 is TGTGCCAGTAGCCGGGACAGATATGGCTACACCTTC.